This TCR beta chain was recorded in a study of blood T cells in healthy people across ages. Study-level points and caveats: Both higher diversity and more naive CD4+ cells marked long-lived donors when set against aged donors. Roughly linear age-related decline in beta diversity appeared, significant by age roughly 40. CMV status of donors was not determined, possibly confounding expanded clonotype changes.

A word on this clonotype: The antigen is not known.

There are 14 residues in the CDR3. Trimming removed 6 bases from V and 8 bases from J, with 18 bases in between. Germline CDR1 reads MNHNY; CDR2 reads SVGAGI (reference sequence). A second PCR of roughly 7 to 11 cycles used a sample-barcoded 5' primer and a J-beta primer mix. TCRdb re-called the 5' RACE reads through MiXCR, storing one row per CDR3 protein. Of over a million distinct CDR3 sequences in the sample, more than 40% were seen once. Extractions gave at least 5.5 micrograms of total RNA per sample. This clonotype was sampled from a woman aged 60-75 years in good health. Sample: blood. The chain recombines TRBV6-6 with TRBJ2-3; D is tentatively TRBD1 or TRBD2 (5 bases each). This CDR3 reads CASSPKSPGRTQYF. As DNA, the CDR3 is TGTGCCAGCAGCCCTAAGTCGCCGGGACGTACGCAGTATTTT.